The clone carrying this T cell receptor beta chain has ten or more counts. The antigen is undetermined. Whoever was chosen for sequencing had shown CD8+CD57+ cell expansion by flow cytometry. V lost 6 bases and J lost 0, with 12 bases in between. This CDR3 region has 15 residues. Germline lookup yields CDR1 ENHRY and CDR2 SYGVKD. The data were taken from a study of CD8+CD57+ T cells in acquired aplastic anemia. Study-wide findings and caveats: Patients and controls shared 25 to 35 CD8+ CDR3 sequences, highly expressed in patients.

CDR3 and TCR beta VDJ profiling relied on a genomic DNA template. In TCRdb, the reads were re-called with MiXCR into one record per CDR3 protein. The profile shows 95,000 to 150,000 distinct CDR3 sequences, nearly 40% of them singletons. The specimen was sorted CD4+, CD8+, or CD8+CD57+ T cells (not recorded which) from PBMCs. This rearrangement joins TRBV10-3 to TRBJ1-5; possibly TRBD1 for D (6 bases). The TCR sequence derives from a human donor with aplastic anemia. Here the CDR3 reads CAISNHRDSNQPQHF. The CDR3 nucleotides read TGTGCCATCAGCAACCACAGGGATAGCAATCAGCCCCAGCATTTT.